This TCR beta chain was recovered during a study of PD-1 blockade in classical Hodgkin lymphoma. Study as a whole: A 3 mg/kg intravenous dose of nivolumab was received by patients every 2 weeks. Study-level points and caveats: The baseline diversity of complete responders showed similarity to that of newly diagnosed patients.

As for this clone: Its target is unknown.

J lost 3 bases, V lost 6 bases, and 5 bases had no gene match. CDR1 is WSHSY, CDR2 SAAADI, per germline. CDR3 length: 15 residues. This sample's time point: cycle 4 day 1 (C4D1), after 5 to 7 weeks of nivolumab. Every one of the patients relapsed after autologous stem cell transplantation (brentuximab vedotin exposure was variable). The best responses consisted of complete response, partial response or progressive disease. Sequenced by immunoSEQ multiplex PCR; TCRdb stores in-frame clones only, minus some. The repertoire holds over 85,000 clones, with about 92% as singletons. Sequenced material: peripheral blood mononuclear cells (PBMCs), taken before the fourth cycle of nivolumab. The sequence was obtained from a human donor with classical Hodgkin lymphoma. The rearrangement uses TRBV10-2 and TRBJ2-7, with 13 bases that match TRBD2. CDR3 protein: CASRDTSGRDYEQYF. CDR3 bases: TGCGCCAGCAGGGACACTAGCGGGAGGGACTACGAGCAGTACTTC.